Below, 4 T cell receptor beta chains from the same sample are listed, as sequenced in a study of cytomegalovirus exposure and HLA in healthy donors. PCR primers comprised 60 Vbeta and 13 Jbeta primers. Here immunoSEQ multiplex PCR was the method, and the copy in TCRdb shows in-frame clones only, minus some. The table lists around 130,000 clones, about 80% of them singletons, with approximately 1.2% in the top ten. The source material was PBMCs. The receptors were sampled from a man between 50 and 59 years old in good health and CMV-seronegative.

The V gene is TRBV28, the J gene TRBJ2-1, with TRBD2 as a possible D gene (6 bases). The germline V gene has CDR1 MDHEN and CDR2 SYDVKM. CDR3 length: 15 amino acids. Trimming took 2 bases from V and 5 from J, leaving 13 bases between them. The CDR3 is CASSLVGSSHNEQFF. The CDR3 region has the DNA TGTGCCAGCAGTTTAGTCGGGAGCAGCCACAATGAGCAGTTCTTC.

The chain couples TRBV2 to TRBJ1-5, with D perhaps matching TRBD1 (6 bases). The CDR3 consists of 14 residues. V lost 2 bases and J lost 6, with 11 bases in between. The germline gives CDR1 SNHLY, CDR2 FYNNEI. CDR3 nucleotides: TGTGCCAGCAGTGAACGACAGGTAATTCAGCCCCAGCATTTT. Translation: CASSERQVIQPQHF.

The V call is TRBV7-9, the J call TRBJ1-1; D gene unclear. The length of the CDR3 is 14 residues. Germline V CDR1 and CDR2: SEHNR, FQNEAQ (reference sequence). V was cut by 3 bases and J by 1 base, with 9 bases left in between. The DNA of the CDR3 is TGTGCCAGCAGCTTGGTGCAGTCGAACACTGAAGCTTTCTTT. Translating it yields CASSLVQSNTEAFF.

The table lists this clone with a few counts. The genes are TRBV29-1 and TRBJ1-5, with D maybe TRBD1 (5 bases). The V and J ends lost 3 bases and 1 base respectively, with 16 bases between them. This CDR3 comprises 16 residues. The germline V gene has CDR1 SQVTM and CDR2 ANQGSEA. This CDR3 is CSVESVEGKSNQPQHF. The CDR3 nucleotides are TGCAGCGTTGAGAGTGTGGAGGGGAAAAGCAATCAGCCCCAGCATTTT.